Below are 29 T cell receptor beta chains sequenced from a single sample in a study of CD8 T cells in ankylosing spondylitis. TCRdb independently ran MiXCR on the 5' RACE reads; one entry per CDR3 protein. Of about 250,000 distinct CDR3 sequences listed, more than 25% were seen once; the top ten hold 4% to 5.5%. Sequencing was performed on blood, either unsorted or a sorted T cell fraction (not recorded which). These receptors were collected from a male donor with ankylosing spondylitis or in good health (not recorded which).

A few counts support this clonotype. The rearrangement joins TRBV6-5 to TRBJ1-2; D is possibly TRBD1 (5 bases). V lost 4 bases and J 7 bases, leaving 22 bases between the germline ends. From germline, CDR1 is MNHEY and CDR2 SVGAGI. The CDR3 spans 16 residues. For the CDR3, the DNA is TGTGCCAGCAGTTCGGTGACAGATCAGGTGTCCCCTGGCTACACCTTC. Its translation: CASSSVTDQVSPGYTF.

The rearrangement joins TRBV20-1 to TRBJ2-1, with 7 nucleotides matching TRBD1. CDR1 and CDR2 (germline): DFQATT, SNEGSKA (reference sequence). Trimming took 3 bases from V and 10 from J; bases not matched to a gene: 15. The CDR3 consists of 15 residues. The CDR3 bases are TGCAGTGCTAGCCAGGGACAGAATACGCTTAAGGAGCAGTTCTTC. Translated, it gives CSASQGQNTLKEQFF.

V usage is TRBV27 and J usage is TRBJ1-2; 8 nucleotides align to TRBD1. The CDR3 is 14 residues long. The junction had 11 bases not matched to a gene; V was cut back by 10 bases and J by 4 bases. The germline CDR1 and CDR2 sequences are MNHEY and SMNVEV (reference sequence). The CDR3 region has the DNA TGTGCCACCCCCGAGCAGGGGGCCCTCTATGGCTACACCTTC. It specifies CATPEQGALYGYTF.

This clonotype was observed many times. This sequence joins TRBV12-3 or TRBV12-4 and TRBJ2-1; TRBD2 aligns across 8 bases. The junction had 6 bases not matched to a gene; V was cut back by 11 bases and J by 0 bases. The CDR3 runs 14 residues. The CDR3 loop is CAARGGPSYNEQFF. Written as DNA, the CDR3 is TGTGCCGCCCGCGGGGGGCCCTCCTACAATGAGCAGTTCTTC.

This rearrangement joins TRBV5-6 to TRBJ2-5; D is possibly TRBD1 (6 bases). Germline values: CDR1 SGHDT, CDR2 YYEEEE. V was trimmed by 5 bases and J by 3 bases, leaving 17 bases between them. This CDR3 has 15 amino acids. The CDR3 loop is CASSLGQGMKETQYF. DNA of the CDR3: TGTGCCAGCAGTCTCGGGCAGGGGATGAAAGAGACCCAGTACTTC.

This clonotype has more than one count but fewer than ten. CDR3 bases: TGCAGGATTGACAGCCCCAAGGGGACTGAAGCTTTCTTT. This encodes CRIDSPKGTEAFF. The chain has TRBV20-1 and TRBJ1-1; tentative D call: TRBD1 (5 bases). There are 13 residues in the CDR3. Germline lookup yields CDR1 DFQATT and CDR2 SNEGSKA (reference sequence).

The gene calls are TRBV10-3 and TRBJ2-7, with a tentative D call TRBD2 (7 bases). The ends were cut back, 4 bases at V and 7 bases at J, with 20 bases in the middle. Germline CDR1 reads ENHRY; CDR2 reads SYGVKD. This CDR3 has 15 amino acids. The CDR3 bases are TGTGCCATCAGTGGGGAGGGGGGACCGCTCGGGGAGCAGTACTTC. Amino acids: CAISGEGGPLGEQYF.

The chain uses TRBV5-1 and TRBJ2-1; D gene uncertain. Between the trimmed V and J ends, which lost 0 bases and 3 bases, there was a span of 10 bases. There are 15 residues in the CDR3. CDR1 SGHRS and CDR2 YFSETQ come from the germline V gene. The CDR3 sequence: CASSLGWTDYNEQFF. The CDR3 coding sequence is TGCGCCAGCAGCTTGGGTTGGACGGACTACAATGAGCAGTTCTTC.

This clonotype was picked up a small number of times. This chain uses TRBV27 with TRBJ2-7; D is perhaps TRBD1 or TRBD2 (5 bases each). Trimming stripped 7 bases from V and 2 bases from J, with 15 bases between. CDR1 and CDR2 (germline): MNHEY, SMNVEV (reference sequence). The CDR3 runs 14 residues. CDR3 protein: CASTVGDGTYEQYF. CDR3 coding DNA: TGTGCCAGCACCGTGGGGGACGGCACCTACGAGCAGTACTTC.

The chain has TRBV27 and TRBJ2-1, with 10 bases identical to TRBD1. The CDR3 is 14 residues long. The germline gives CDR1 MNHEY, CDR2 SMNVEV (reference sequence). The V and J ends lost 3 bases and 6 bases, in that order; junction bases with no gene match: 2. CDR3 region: CASSFGQGVNEQFF. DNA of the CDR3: TGTGCCAGCAGTTTTGGACAGGGGGTCAATGAGCAGTTCTTC.

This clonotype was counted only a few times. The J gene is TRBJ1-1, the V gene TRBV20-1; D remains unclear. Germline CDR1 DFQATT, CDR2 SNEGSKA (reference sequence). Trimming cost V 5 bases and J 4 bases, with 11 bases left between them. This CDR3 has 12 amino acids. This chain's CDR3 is CSAVPALTEAFF. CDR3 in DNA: TGCAGTGCTGTCCCAGCACTCACTGAAGCTTTCTTT.

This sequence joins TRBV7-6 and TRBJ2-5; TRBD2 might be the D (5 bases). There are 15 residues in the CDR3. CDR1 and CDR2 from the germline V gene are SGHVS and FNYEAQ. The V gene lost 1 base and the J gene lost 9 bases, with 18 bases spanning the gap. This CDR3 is CASSLVGERSEAQYF. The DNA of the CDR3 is TGTGCCAGCAGCTTAGTCGGGGAGAGGAGTGAGGCCCAGTACTTC. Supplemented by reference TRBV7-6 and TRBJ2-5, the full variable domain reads GAGVSQSPRYKVTKRGQDVALRCDPISGHVSLYWYRQALGQGPEFLTYFNYEAQQDKSGLPNDRFSAERPEGSISTLTIQRTEQRDSAMYRCASSLVGERSEAQYFGPGTRLLVL.

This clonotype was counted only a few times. CDR3 DNA: TGTGCCAGCAGTTTGGCCACACAGGGCACCTACACAGATACGCAGTATTTT. This translates into CASSLATQGTYTDTQYF. The rearrangement uses TRBV12-3 or TRBV12-4 and TRBJ2-3; D perhaps matches TRBD1 (6 bases). This CDR3 region has 17 residues. Trimming cost V 3 bases and J 2 bases, with 18 bases left between them.

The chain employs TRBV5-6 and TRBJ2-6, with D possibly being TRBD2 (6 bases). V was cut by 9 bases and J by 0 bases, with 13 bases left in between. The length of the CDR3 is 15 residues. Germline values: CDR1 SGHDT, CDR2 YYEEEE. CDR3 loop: CATRGLNSGANVLTF. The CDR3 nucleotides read TGTGCCACGCGGGGCCTTAACTCTGGGGCCAACGTCCTGACTTTC.

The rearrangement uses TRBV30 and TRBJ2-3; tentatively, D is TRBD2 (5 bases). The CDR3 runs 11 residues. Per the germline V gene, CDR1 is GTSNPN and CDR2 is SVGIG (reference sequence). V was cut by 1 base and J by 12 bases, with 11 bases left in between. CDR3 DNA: TGTGCCTGGAGTGGAGGGAAGGACCAGTATTTT. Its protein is CAWSGGKDQYF.

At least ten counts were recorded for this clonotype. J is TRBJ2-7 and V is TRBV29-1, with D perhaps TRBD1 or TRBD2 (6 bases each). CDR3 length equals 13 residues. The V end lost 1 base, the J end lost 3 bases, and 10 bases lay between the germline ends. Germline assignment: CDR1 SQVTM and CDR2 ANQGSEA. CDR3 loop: CSVEVRGVYEQYF. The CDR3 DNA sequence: TGCAGCGTTGAAGTGAGGGGGGTCTACGAGCAGTACTTC.

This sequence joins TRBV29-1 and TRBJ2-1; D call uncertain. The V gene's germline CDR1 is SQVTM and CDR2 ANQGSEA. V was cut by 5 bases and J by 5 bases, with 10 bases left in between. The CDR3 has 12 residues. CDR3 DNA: TGCAGCGTTCCGGCCAATAACAATGAGCAGTTCTTC. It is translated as CSVPANNNEQFF.

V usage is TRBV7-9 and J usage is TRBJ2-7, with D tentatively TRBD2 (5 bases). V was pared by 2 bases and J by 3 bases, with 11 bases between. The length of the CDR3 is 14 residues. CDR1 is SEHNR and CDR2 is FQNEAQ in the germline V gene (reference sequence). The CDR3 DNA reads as TGTGCCAGCAGCTTAAGGGAGTGGTACTACGAGCAGTACTTC. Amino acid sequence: CASSLREWYYEQYF. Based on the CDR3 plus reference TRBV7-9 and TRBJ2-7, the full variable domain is DTGVSQNPRHKITKRGQNVTFRCDPISEHNRLYWYRQTLGQGPEFLTYFQNEAQLEKSRLLSDRFSAERPKGSFSTLEIQRTEQGDSAMYLCASSLREWYYEQYFGPGTRLTVT.

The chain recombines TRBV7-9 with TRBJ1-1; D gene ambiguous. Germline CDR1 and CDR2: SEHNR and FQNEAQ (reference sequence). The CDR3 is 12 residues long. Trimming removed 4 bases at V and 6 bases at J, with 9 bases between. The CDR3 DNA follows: TGTGCCAGCAGCTCAACGGCCCCTGAAGCTTTCTTT. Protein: CASSSTAPEAFF. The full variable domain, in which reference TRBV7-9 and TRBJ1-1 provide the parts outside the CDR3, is DTGVSQNPRHKITKRGQNVTFRCDPISEHNRLYWYRQTLGQGPEFLTYFQNEAQLEKSRLLSDRFSAERPKGSFSTLEIQRTEQGDSAMYLCASSSTAPEAFFGQGTRLTVV.

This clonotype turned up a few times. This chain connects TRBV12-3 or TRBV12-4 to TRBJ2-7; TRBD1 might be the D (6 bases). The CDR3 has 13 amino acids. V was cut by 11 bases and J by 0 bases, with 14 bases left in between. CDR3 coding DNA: TGTGCCGTTCGGGACACAACCTCCTACGAGCAGTACTTC. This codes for CAVRDTTSYEQYF.

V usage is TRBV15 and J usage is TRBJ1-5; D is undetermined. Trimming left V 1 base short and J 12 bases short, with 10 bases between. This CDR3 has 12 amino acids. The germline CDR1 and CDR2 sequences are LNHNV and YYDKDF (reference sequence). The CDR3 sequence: CATSRGGPVQHF. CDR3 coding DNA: TGTGCCACCAGCAGAGGAGGTCCGGTCCAGCATTTT.

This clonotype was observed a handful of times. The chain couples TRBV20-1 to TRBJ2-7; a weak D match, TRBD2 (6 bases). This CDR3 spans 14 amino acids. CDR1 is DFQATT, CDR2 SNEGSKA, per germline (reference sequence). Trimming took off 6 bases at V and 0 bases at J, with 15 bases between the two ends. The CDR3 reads CSATRDSSSYEQYF. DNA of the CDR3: TGCAGTGCGACCCGGGACTCGAGCTCCTACGAGCAGTACTTC.

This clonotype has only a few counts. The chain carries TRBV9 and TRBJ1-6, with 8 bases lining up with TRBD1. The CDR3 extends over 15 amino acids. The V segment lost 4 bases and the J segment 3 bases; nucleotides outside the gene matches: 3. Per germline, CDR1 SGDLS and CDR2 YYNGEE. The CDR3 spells CASSSGQGYNSPLHF. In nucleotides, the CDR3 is TGTGCCAGCAGCTCAGGACAGGGCTATAATTCACCCCTCCACTTT.

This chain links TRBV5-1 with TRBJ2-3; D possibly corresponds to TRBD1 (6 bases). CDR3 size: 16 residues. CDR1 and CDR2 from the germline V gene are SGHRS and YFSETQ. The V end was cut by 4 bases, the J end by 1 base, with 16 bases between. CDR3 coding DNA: TGCGCCAGCAGCCCAGAACGACAGGTTGGCACAGATACGCAGTATTTT. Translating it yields CASSPERQVGTDTQYF. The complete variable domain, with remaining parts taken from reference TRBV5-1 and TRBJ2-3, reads KAGVTQTPRYLIKTRGQQVTLSCSPISGHRSVSWYQQTPGQGLQFLFEYFSETQRNKGNFPGRFSGRQFSNSRSEMNVSTLELGDSALYLCASSPERQVGTDTQYFGPGTRLTVL.

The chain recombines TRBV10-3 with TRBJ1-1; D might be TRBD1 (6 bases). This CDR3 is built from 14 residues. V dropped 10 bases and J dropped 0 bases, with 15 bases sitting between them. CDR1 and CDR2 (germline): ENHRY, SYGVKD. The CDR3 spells CATQGTGMNTEAFF. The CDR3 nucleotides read TGTGCCACACAGGGTACTGGCATGAACACTGAAGCTTTCTTT.

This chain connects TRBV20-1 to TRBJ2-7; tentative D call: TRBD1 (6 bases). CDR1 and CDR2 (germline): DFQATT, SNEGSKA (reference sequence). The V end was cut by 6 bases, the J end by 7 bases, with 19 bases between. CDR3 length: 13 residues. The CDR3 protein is CSANADRPREQYF. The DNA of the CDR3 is TGCAGTGCAAATGCCGACAGGCCTCGGGAGCAGTACTTC.

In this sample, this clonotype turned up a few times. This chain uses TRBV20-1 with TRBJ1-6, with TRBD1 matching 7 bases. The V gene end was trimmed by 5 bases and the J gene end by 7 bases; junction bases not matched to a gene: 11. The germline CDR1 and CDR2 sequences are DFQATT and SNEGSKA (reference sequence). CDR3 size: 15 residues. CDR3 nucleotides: TGCAGTGCTTTACCGGGACAGAAACTCAATTCACCCCTCCACTTT. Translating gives CSALPGQKLNSPLHF.

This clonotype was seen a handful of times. This CDR3 reads CATSDGDPLAGGPTDTQYF. CDR3 nucleotides: TGTGCCACCAGTGATGGGGATCCACTAGCGGGGGGCCCCACAGATACGCAGTATTTT. The chain uses TRBV24-1 and TRBJ2-3, with 12 bases aligning to TRBD2. Germline CDR1 KGHDR, CDR2 SFDVKD. V lost 3 bases and J lost 2; bases outside the gene matches: 11. This CDR3 is 19 amino acids long.

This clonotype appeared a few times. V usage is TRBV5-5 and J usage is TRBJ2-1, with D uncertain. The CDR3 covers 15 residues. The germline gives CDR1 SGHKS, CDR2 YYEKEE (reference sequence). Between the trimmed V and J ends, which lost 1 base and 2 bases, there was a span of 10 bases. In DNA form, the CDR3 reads TGTGCCAGCAGCTTGCAGGCCCCCACCTACAATGAGCAGTTCTTC. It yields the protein CASSLQAPTYNEQFF.